Below are 14 T cell receptor beta chains sequenced from a single sample in a study of T cells after posttransplantation cyclophosphamide. TCRdb keeps only in-frame clones here, not all; method: immunoSEQ multiplex PCR. This sample has 30,000 or so clones, each found more than once. Sequenced material: PBMCs. All receptors come from a woman aged 25 to 45 in good health and a related stem cell transplant donor.

In this sample, this clone turned up a few times. The chain joins TRBV5-1 to TRBJ1-6, with 8 bases identical to TRBD1. Germline CDR1 reads SGHRS; CDR2 reads YFSETQ. V gave up 4 bases and J gave up 7 bases; unmatched junction bases: 4. The CDR3 is made up of 14 amino acids. The CDR3 DNA sequence: TGCGCCAGCAGCCTGGGACAGGACAATTCACCCCTCCACTTT. Residues: CASSLGQDNSPLHF.

This clone appeared many times. J is TRBJ1-2 and V is TRBV19; no clear D. V gave up 2 bases and J gave up 7 bases, with 14 bases separating them. The CDR3 totals 14 residues. CDR1 and CDR2 (germline): LNHDA, SQIVND (reference sequence). In DNA, the CDR3 is TGTGCCAGTAGTATAACAATGAATAGCGGTGGCTACACCTTC. It encodes CASSITMNSGGYTF.

Ten or more counts support this clone. The rearrangement uses TRBV24-1 and TRBJ2-1, with 8 nucleotides matching TRBD2. The CDR3 extends over 15 amino acids. The trim removed 7 bases at V and 0 bases at J, leaving 4 bases unmatched. CDR1 and CDR2 (germline): KGHDR, SFDVKD. CDR3 loop: CATRDGLASYNEQFF. The CDR3 nucleotides read TGTGCCACCAGGGACGGACTAGCCTCCTACAATGAGCAGTTCTTC.

The chain is built from TRBV25-1 and TRBJ2-3; D possibly corresponds to TRBD1 (6 bases). Germline V CDR1 and CDR2: MGHDK, SYGVNS. Trimming took 2 bases from V and 5 from J, leaving 8 bases between them. The CDR3 totals 13 residues. The CDR3 here is CASSEPTGDTQYF. CDR3 nucleotide sequence: TGTGCCAGCAGTGAACCGACAGGAGATACGCAGTATTTT.

This clone was found many times. The V gene is TRBV2, the J gene TRBJ2-5, with 12 positions matching TRBD2. J gave up 1 base and V 6 bases, and 3 bases lay outside the gene matches. Germline CDR1 SNHLY, CDR2 FYNNEI. This CDR3 comprises 15 residues. In nucleotides, the CDR3 is TGTGCCAGCAGGAAACTAGCGGGGGGCCAAGAGACCCAGTACTTC. Translated, it gives CASRKLAGGQETQYF.

This clone showed up just a few times. The V call is TRBV9, the J call TRBJ2-7; D may be TRBD1 (8 bases). The germline CDR1 and CDR2 sequences are SGDLS and YYNGEE. The CDR3 spans 14 residues. With 3 bases removed from V and 3 bases from J, the gap between germline ends came to 13 bases. The CDR3 sequence is CASSANRGGYEQYF. CDR3 DNA sequence: TGTGCCAGCAGCGCCAACAGGGGGGGCTACGAGCAGTACTTC.

This clone was observed a handful of times. The V gene is TRBV12-3 or TRBV12-4, the J gene TRBJ1-2; D remains ambiguous. V was pared by 3 bases and J by 2 bases, with 10 bases between. This CDR3 has 14 residues. As DNA, the CDR3 is TGTGCCAGCAGTTTGATACAGACAAACTATGGCTACACCTTC. Its translation is CASSLIQTNYGYTF.

This clone was counted at least ten times. The chain carries TRBV7-9 and TRBJ2-7; weak D call: TRBD1 (6 bases). This CDR3 has 12 residues. Trimming shortened V by 1 base and J by 8 bases, and 9 bases separated the two germline ends. CDR1 SEHNR and CDR2 FQNEAQ come from the germline V gene (reference sequence). CDR3 protein: CASSLEGGKQYF. The CDR3 region has the DNA TGTGCCAGCAGCTTAGAAGGGGGAAAGCAGTACTTC. The full variable domain, rest sourced from reference TRBV7-9 and TRBJ2-7, is DTGVSQNPRHKITKRGQNVTFRCDPISEHNRLYWYRQTLGQGPEFLTYFQNEAQLEKSRLLSDRFSAERPKGSFSTLEIQRTEQGDSAMYLCASSLEGGKQYFGPGTRLTVT.

In its sample, this clone was seen many times. V gene TRBV4-1 combines with J gene TRBJ1-6, with 7 bases identical to TRBD1. This CDR3 is 16 amino acids long. V dropped 1 base and J dropped 4; count of bases not matched to a gene: 4. The germline CDR1 and CDR2 sequences are MGHRA and YSYEKL. The CDR3 sequence: CASSQGRDRYNSPLHF. The DNA for the CDR3 is TGCGCCAGCAGCCAAGGGCGGGACAGATATAATTCACCCCTCCACTTT.

The chain is built from TRBV30 and TRBJ1-2; 11 nucleotides line up with TRBD1. With 3 bases clipped from V and 5 bases from J, the junction kept 8 bases outside the gene matches. From germline, CDR1 is GTSNPN and CDR2 SVGIG (reference sequence). The CDR3 totals 15 residues. The CDR3 loop is CAWSRLGTGGYGYTF. The CDR3 DNA sequence: TGTGCCTGGAGCCGCCTAGGGACAGGGGGTTATGGCTACACCTTC.

This clone has a count of ten or more. The chain is built from TRBV7-9 and TRBJ1-2, with a weak D call TRBD1 (5 bases). The V end was cut by 3 bases, the J end by 0 bases, with 11 bases between. The CDR3 length is 15 residues. The germline V gene encodes CDR1 SEHNR and CDR2 FQNEAQ (reference sequence). The CDR3 nucleotides read TGTGCCAGCAGCTTTGGGGGGATTACTAACTATGGCTACACCTTC. Amino acid sequence: CASSFGGITNYGYTF.

This clone was found many times. The rearrangement joins TRBV4-1 to TRBJ1-4; tentative D call: TRBD1 (5 bases). This CDR3 has 15 residues. Germline assignment: CDR1 MGHRA and CDR2 YSYEKL. V was trimmed by 2 bases and J by 6 bases, leaving 13 bases between them. The CDR3 sequence is CASSQTTARDEKLFF. The DNA of the CDR3 is TGCGCCAGCAGCCAAACGACAGCCCGAGATGAAAAACTGTTTTTT.

The chain joins TRBV7-2 to TRBJ2-5, with D perhaps matching TRBD2 (6 bases). The CDR3 is 14 residues long. V dropped 2 bases and J dropped 4 bases, with 11 bases sitting between them. CDR1 and CDR2 from the germline V gene are SGHTA and FQGNSA. This CDR3 reads CASSLNSGIETQYF. Here the CDR3 DNA reads TGTGCCAGCAGCTTAAATAGCGGCATAGAGACCCAGTACTTC.

This clone was seen repeatedly, ten times or more. The V gene is TRBV4-3, the J gene TRBJ1-2; D unclear. Trimming removed 1 base from V and 5 bases from J, with 11 bases in between. The CDR3 spans 14 residues. Germline CDR1 and CDR2: LGHNA and YSLEER. The CDR3 sequence: CASSQVSGSYGYTF. Here the CDR3 DNA reads TGCGCCAGCAGCCAAGTTTCGGGGAGTTATGGCTACACCTTC.